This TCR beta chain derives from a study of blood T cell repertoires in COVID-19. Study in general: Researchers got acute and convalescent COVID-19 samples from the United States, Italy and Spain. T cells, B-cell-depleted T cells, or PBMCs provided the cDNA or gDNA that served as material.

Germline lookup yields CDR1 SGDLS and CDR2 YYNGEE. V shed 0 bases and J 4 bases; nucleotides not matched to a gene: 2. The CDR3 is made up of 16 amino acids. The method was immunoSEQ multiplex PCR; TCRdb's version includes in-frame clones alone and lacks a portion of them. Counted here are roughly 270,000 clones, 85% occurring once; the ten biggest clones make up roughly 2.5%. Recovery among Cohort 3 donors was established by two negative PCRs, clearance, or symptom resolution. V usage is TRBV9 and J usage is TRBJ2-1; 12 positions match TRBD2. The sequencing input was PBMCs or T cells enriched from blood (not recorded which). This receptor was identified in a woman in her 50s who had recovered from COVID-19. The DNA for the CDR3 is TGTGCCAGCAGCGTAGTCCTAGCGGGAGGGTACAATGAGCAGTTCTTC. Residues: CASSVVLAGGYNEQFF.